The 4 T cell receptor beta chains below come from one sample, sequenced in a study of CD8 T cells in ankylosing spondylitis. TCRdb called the 5' RACE reads again in MiXCR, with one record for every CDR3 protein. The sample gives hundreds of thousands of distinct CDR3 sequences, under 8.5% of which show up once; more than 4.5% is in the top ten. Source material: blood, either unsorted or a sorted T cell fraction (not recorded which). These TCRs come from a female donor with ankylosing spondylitis or in good health (not recorded which).

DNA for the CDR3: TGCAGTGCTAGAGATCCGGGACCCAGCAGCGAGACCCAGTACTTC. Protein sequence: CSARDPGPSSETQYF. This chain uses TRBV20-1 with TRBJ2-5; D may be TRBD1 or TRBD2 (5 bases each). The germline gives CDR1 DFQATT, CDR2 SNEGSKA (reference sequence). The CDR3 runs to 15 residues. Trimming took off 0 bases at V and 5 bases at J, with 16 bases between the two ends.

This clonotype has a count of ten or more. The chain combines TRBV2 with TRBJ2-2, with D possibly matching TRBD2 (5 bases). The germline V gene encodes CDR1 SNHLY and CDR2 FYNNEI. V lost 4 bases, J lost 1 base, and 10 bases lay in between. This CDR3 is built from 15 residues. The CDR3 DNA reads as TGTGCCAGCAGTGGGTACGGGGTGAACACCGGGGAGCTGTTTTTT. Protein product: CASSGYGVNTGELFF.

This clonotype has at least ten counts. The rearrangement links TRBV29-1 to TRBJ1-5; 10 bases fit TRBD1. The CDR3 has 13 amino acids. Trimming took 6 bases from V and 4 from J; bases not matched to a gene: 3. The germline V gene has CDR1 SQVTM and CDR2 ANQGSEA. This chain's CDR3 is CSVGTGENQPQHF. The DNA for the CDR3 is TGCAGCGTCGGGACAGGGGAAAATCAGCCCCAGCATTTT.

This clonotype was seen a single time. A much larger clone differs from this one at a single base, so this may be a read error. The chain has TRBV20-1 and TRBJ2-5; 10 bases line up with TRBD2. Per the germline V gene, CDR1 is DFQATT and CDR2 is SNEGSKA (reference sequence). V shed 6 bases and J 7 bases; nucleotides not matched to a gene: 11. This CDR3 has 14 amino acids. The CDR3 region has the DNA TGCAGTGCCAAAGCGGGAGGGCCAAGAGCGACCCAGTACTTC. It encodes CSAKAGGPRATQYF.